This T cell receptor beta chain was identified in a study of regulatory T cells in long-lasting Graves disease. The sample's time point: newly diagnosed GD, antithyroid drugs for less than 3 months. PBMCs provided the RNA from which the TCR library was made. Graves' disease diagnoses used American Thyroid Association guidelines. Findings and caveats of the study: Gene preferences differed: TRBV28, TRBJ1-2, TRBJ2-5 in persistent cases.

CDR3-region Arm-PCR and iRepertoire HTBI primers produced the TCR beta libraries. TCRdb independently ran MiXCR on the multiplex PCR reads; one entry per CDR3 protein. The sample records a few hundred thousand distinct CDR3 sequences, 20% to 25% being singletons. Germline V CDR1 and CDR2: SGDLS, YYNGEE. Unmatched junction bases numbered 6, after V lost 4 bases and J lost 5 bases. The CDR3 extends over 14 amino acids. This clonotype occurred many times. The antigen is not known. The V and J genes are TRBV9 and TRBJ2-1, with 7 bases aligning to TRBD2. This sequence was found in a female donor with Graves disease. The source was peripheral blood mononuclear cells (PBMCs), collected at new diagnosis, from a patient treated with antithyroid drugs. CDR3 DNA: TGTGCCAGCAGCCCAAGGGACTACAACAATGAGCAGTTCTTC. This encodes CASSPRDYNNEQFF.